This T cell receptor (beta chain) derives from a study of blood T cells in healthy people across ages. Notes on the study in general: Calculation of diversity from one million T cells yielded estimates considered to be underestimates. Fewer expanded clones and more diversity marked long-lived versus aged donors. A conclusive naive versus antigen-experienced comparison was prevented by the unsorted PBMCs.

Samples had at least 6.5 million PBMCs isolated from them. The germline V gene encodes CDR1 SNHLY and CDR2 FYNNEI. This CDR3 comprises 15 residues. The ends lost 4 bases at V and 6 bases at J; junction bases unmatched: 9. With a J-beta primer mix and a sample-barcoded 5' primer, a second PCR ran about 6 to 11 cycles. TCRdb re-called the 5' RACE reads with MiXCR, one entry per CDR3 protein. Of about 680,000 distinct CDR3 sequences in the sample, around 45% are singletons; the top ten hold under 35%. Remarks on this clonotype: Its matching antigen is unknown.

The sequenced material came from blood. This receptor was taken from a woman aged 55-70 years in good health. The rearrangement uses TRBV2 and TRBJ2-1, with 7 bases lining up with TRBD2. The CDR3 DNA follows: TGTGCCAGCAGTGTTTGGGGGGAGGGCCTCAATGAGCAGTTCTTC. Translation gives CASSVWGEGLNEQFF.